This T cell receptor beta chain appears in the sequencing data of a study of radiation and T cells in renal cell carcinoma. Study results and caveats: No pretreatment tumor biopsies were available for baseline clonotypes.

Data came from immunoSEQ multiplex PCR; TCRdb stores just in-frame clones and leaves some out. The sample includes about 120,000 clones, around 81% of them seen just once. Described time point: blood 2 weeks post-SBRT. As for treatment: 15 Gy SBRT to primary tumor, nephrectomy 4 weeks later. V lost 6 bases to trimming and J lost 2 bases; unmatched junction nucleotides: 4. Germline loops: CDR1 SNHLY, CDR2 FYNNEI. The CDR3 sequence is 14 residues long. As concerns this clone: The antigen is unknown.

The material was blood, obtained from a patient whose treatment included radiotherapy and nephrectomy. This sequence was found in a man aged 45 to 65 with renal cell carcinoma. The V call is TRBV2, the J call TRBJ1-5; 7 bases are a match to TRBD1. DNA of the CDR3: TGTGCCAGCAGGGGGACAGTAGGCAATCAGCCCCAGCATTTT. It is translated as CASRGTVGNQPQHF.